This T cell receptor beta chain was recovered during a study of T cell repertoires in cytomegalovirus infection. At the level of the study: CMV infection and matching HLA type were both indicated by public TCR beta signatures.

The study, taken as a whole, reports: Accumulated public TCR beta family frequency recognized individuals carrying CMV together with the relevant HLA.

There are a few counts of this clonotype. The target antigen is unknown. TCRdb analysed the reads with MiXCR anew, one entry per CDR3 protein. Of approximately 550,000 distinct CDR3 sequences listed, 16% were seen once; the top ten hold more than 20%. Germline V gene sequence: CDR1 MNHNY, CDR2 SVGAGI (reference sequence). The CDR3 sequence is 16 residues long. Trimming at V came to 11 bases and at J to 6 bases, leaving 18 bases not matched to a gene. This rearrangement joins TRBV6-6 to TRBJ2-5; TRBD1 aligns across 10 bases. The material sequenced was CD8+ T cells from PBMCs. This sequence was found in a human donor in good health (CMV status not recorded). Some clones in this sample may be carry-over from other donors' samples. Here the CDR3 reads CAVGRPDRGPEKTQYF. The CDR3 DNA reads TGTGCCGTGGGAAGGCCAGACAGGGGGCCCGAAAAGACCCAGTACTTC.